This T cell receptor beta chain was identified during a study of T cell responses to AZD1222 COVID-19 vaccine. Across the whole study: Pooling of second doses given at about 4 or about 12 weeks was done. Findings of the study overall: Spike-wide vaccine-associated CD4 TCRs dominated at 160-218 and 743-854. Only a handful of people who got AZD1222 tested seropositive at baseline. A mostly white British donor set with more females was recruited, and clonal diversity was possibly underestimated.

Produced via immunoSEQ multiplex PCR; TCRdb's table is partial and in-frame only. The table lists roughly 120,000 clones, 85% to 95% of them singletons, with 2.5% to 3% in the top ten. Points on this clone: Its antigen is still unknown.

The CDR3 contains 16 residues. CDR1 is KGHDR, CDR2 SFDVKD, per germline. With V trimmed by 4 bases and J by 5 bases, 9 bases remained unmatched. The input for sequencing was peripheral blood, taken on day 0 of AZD1222 vaccination. The chain employs TRBV24-1 and TRBJ2-7; 11 nucleotides agree with TRBD2. The receptor was derived from an adult in good health. The DNA of the CDR3 is TGTGCCACCAGTGACTCACTAGCGGGAGAGGGGAACGAGCAGTACTTC. Translation gives CATSDSLAGEGNEQYF.